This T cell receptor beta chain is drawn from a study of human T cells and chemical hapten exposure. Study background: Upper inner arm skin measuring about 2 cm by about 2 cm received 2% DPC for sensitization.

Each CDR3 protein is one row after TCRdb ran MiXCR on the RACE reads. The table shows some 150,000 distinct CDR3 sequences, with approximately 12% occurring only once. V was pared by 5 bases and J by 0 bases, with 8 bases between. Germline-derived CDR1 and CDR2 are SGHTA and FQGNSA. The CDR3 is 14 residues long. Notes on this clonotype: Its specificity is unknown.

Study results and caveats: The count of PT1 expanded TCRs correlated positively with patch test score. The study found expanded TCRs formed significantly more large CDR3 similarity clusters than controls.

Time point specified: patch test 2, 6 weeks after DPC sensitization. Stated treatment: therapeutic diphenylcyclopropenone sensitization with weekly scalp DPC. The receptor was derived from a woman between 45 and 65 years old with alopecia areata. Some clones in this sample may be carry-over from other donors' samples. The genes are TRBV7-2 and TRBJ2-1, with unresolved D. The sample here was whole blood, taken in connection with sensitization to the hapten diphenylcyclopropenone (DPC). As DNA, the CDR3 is TGTGCCAGCAGCCCGCCAAACTCCTACAATGAGCAGTTCTTC. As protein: CASSPPNSYNEQFF.